This T cell receptor beta chain appears in the sequencing data of a study of B cell selection in AIRE deficiency. Study results and limitations: Patient Tconv and Treg cells showed healthy-like TCRBV usage, CDR3 length, diversity. Only TCRbeta was sequenced; more than 35% of shared healthy Treg sequences appeared in Tconv. Of approximately 3,600 shared Treg TCRbeta sequences, around 30% were healthy-donor-only and over 9% patient-only.

Trimming pared 3 bases from V and 8 bases from J, leaving 16 bases between. This CDR3 comprises 13 residues. The germline V gene encodes CDR1 GTSNPN and CDR2 SVGIG (reference sequence). Sorting defined conventional CD4 T cells as CD4+CD127+. Comments on this clone: What it recognizes is unknown.

TCRdb keeps only in-frame clones here, not all; method: immunoSEQ multiplex PCR. The sample includes about a thousand clones, about four fifths of them seen just once. The specimen was conventional CD4+ T cells sorted from PBMCs. V and J are TRBV30 and TRBJ1-2; D is unclear. This sequence originates from a human donor with AIRE deficiency. The CDR3 spells CAWSRALAEGYTF. CDR3 sequence (DNA): TGTGCCTGGAGCCGGGCGCTAGCTGAGGGCTACACCTTC.